This T cell receptor (beta chain) was identified in a study of lymphopenia after photon versus proton radiotherapy. The V segment lost 0 bases and the J segment 2 bases; nucleotides outside the gene matches: 3. CDR1 SGHRS and CDR2 YFSETQ come from the germline V gene. This CDR3 region has 15 residues. Data came from immunoSEQ multiplex PCR; TCRdb stores just in-frame clones and leaves some out. The sample includes fewer than 70,000 clones, 87% of them seen just once. The V and J genes are TRBV5-1 and TRBJ2-3; 7 bases agree with TRBD1. Sequenced here: peripheral blood, sampled from a patient treated with proton-based radiotherapy. The receptor was derived from a man older than 75 with esophageal cancer. CDR3 DNA: TGCGCCAGCAGCTTGGCGGGACAGTCCACAGATACGCAGTATTTT. Its protein product is CASSLAGQSTDTQYF.